Listed below are T cell receptor beta chains from one sample, sequenced in a study of cytomegalovirus exposure and HLA in healthy donors. Sequencing used immunoSEQ multiplex PCR; TCRdb keeps in-frame clones, though not all of them. The sample contains 100,000 to 150,000 clones, roughly 80% of which appear only once. Input material: PBMCs. All receptors come from a man in his late teens or twenties in good health and CMV-seropositive. The CDR3 runs from the conserved cysteine through the conserved F or W. D genes are given only for firm matches. Clone size appears in some rows only: once, few, many, or a class for an expanded clone.

>TRBV19|TRBJ2-1|once|NA
CASSMGILLSLYNEQFF
TGTGCCAGTAGTATGGGCATCCTCCTTTCTTTATACAATGAGCAGTTCTTC
>TRBV4-3|TRBJ1-2|NA|NA
CASSIGVYGYTF
TGCGCCAGCAGTATCGGGGTCTATGGCTACACCTTC
>TRBV5-6|TRBJ1-2|NA|TRBD1
CASRTTGGFEFTYYGYTF
TGTGCCAGCAGAACCACAGGGGGCTTTGAATTTACATACTATGGCTACACCTTC
>TRBV7-9|TRBJ2-7|NA|NA
CSSNSVSGEQYF
TGTTCCAGCAATTCGGTATCAGGCGAGCAGTACTTC
>TRBV30|TRBJ1-5|NA|TRBD1
CAWSTGGVWDQPQHF
TGTGCCTGGAGCACAGGGGGAGTTTGGGATCAGCCCCAGCATTTT
>TRBV27|TRBJ1-2|NA|NA
CASSKLANYGYTF
TGTGCCAGCAGCAAGTTAGCTAACTATGGCTACACCTTC
>TRBV5-1|TRBJ2-7|NA|NA
CASSWVADSYEQYF
TGCGCCAGCAGCTGGGTAGCGGACTCCTACGAGCAGTACTTC
>TRBV11-2|TRBJ2-3|few|NA
CASSLAIVGARDTQYF
TGTGCCAGCAGCTTAGCTATCGTAGGGGCTAGAGATACGCAGTATTTT
>TRBV6-5|TRBJ1-5|NA|NA
CASSPRGNGNQPQHF
TGTGCCAGCAGTCCCCGGGGGAACGGCAATCAGCCCCAGCATTTT
>TRBV19|TRBJ1-3|NA|NA
CASRQTNSGNTIYF
TGTGCCAGTAGACAGACCAACTCTGGAAACACCATATATTTT
>TRBV5-4|TRBJ2-5|NA|NA
CASSLGGREQETQYF
TGTGCCAGCAGCTTGGGTGGCCGGGAACAAGAGACCCAGTACTTC
>TRBV19|TRBJ1-5|NA|TRBD1
CASSQGGGPNQPQHF
TGTGCCAGTAGCCAGGGGGGTGGGCCCAATCAGCCCCAGCATTTT
>TRBV18|TRBJ2-5|NA|NA
CASSPNPGEPQETQYF
TGTGCCAGCTCACCAAATCCAGGGGAGCCCCAAGAGACCCAGTACTTC
>TRBV5-4|TRBJ2-6|NA|NA
CASSLIFAEALSGANVLTF
TGTGCCAGCAGCTTGATTTTCGCGGAAGCACTCTCTGGGGCCAACGTCCTGACTTTC
>TRBV6-5|TRBJ1-4|NA|NA
CASSSSGTQNEKLFF
TGTGCCAGCAGTTCCTCCGGGACACAAAATGAAAAACTGTTTTTT
>TRBV4-2|TRBJ1-2|NA|TRBD1
CASSSSTGTVGYGYTF
TGTGCCAGCAGCTCATCGACCGGGACAGTCGGCTATGGCTACACCTTC
>TRBV13|TRBJ2-7|once|NA
CASSFWGGEQYF
TGTGCCAGCAGCTTCTGGGGCGGCGAGCAGTACTTC
>TRBV7-8|TRBJ2-7|NA|TRBD1
CASSLERSETGFYEQYF
TGTGCCAGCAGCTTAGAACGGTCGGAGACAGGGTTTTACGAGCAGTACTTC
>TRBV6-6|TRBJ2-7|once|NA
CASSPTYYEQYF
TGTGCCAGCAGTCCAACATACTACGAGCAGTACTTC
>TRBV7-7|TRBJ2-1|NA|NA
CASSEGTHNEQFF
TGTGCTAGCAGCGAGGGGACTCACAATGAGCAGTTCTTC
>TRBV4-3|TRBJ1-2|NA|NA
CASSQETGDGYTF
TGCGCCAGCAGCCAAGAGACGGGTGATGGCTACACCTTC
>TRBV30|TRBJ2-3|NA|NA
CAWNFPVGSTDTQYF
TGTGCCTGGAACTTTCCGGTCGGTAGCACAGATACGCAGTATTTT
>TRBV11-2|TRBJ1-2|once|NA
CASSLDSGGARGYTF
TGTGCCAGCAGCTTAGATTCTGGGGGCGCGAGGGGCTACACCTTC
>TRBV7-2|TRBJ2-7|NA|NA
CASSSRTDSYEQYF
TGTGCCAGCAGCTCTAGGACAGATTCCTACGAGCAGTACTTC
>TRBV30|TRBJ2-7|NA|NA
CACKGGISYEQYF
TGTGCCTGCAAGGGGGGGATATCCTACGAGCAGTACTTC
>TRBV7-6|TRBJ2-5|NA|TRBD2
CASSPWTSGQETQYF
TGTGCCAGCAGCCCGTGGACTAGCGGCCAAGAGACCCAGTACTTC